This TCR beta chain originates from a study of beta chain features in type 1 diabetes. Study overall: Regarding age, gender and cell yields, patients proved similar to healthy donors.

The sequenced template was cDNA made from the entire isolated RNA. The method was immunoSEQ multiplex PCR; TCRdb's version includes in-frame clones alone and lacks a portion of them. Of approximately 730,000 clones detected, 10% to 15% appear once; the ten largest clones hold approximately 0.02%. In germline, CDR1 is GTSNPN, CDR2 SVGIG (reference sequence). This CDR3 comprises 17 residues. The trim removed 2 bases at V and 0 bases at J, leaving 10 bases unmatched. Study-wide findings and caveats: Researchers cautioned that cDNA sequencing could over-represent cells with high TCR expression. Among patients with Type 1 diabetes, TCRB CDR3s were moderately but significantly shorter in every one of the four CD4+ subsets.

A word on this clone: Antigen: not known.

The TCR sequence derives from a man aged 18 to 35 with type 1 diabetes. The chain joins TRBV30 to TRBJ1-5; 7 bases agree with TRBD1. The sequenced sample consisted of naive CD4+ T cells from blood. CDR3 in amino acids: CAWSIWQGEPSNQPQHF. The CDR3 nucleotides read TGTGCCTGGAGTATATGGCAGGGGGAACCTAGCAATCAGCCCCAGCATTTT.